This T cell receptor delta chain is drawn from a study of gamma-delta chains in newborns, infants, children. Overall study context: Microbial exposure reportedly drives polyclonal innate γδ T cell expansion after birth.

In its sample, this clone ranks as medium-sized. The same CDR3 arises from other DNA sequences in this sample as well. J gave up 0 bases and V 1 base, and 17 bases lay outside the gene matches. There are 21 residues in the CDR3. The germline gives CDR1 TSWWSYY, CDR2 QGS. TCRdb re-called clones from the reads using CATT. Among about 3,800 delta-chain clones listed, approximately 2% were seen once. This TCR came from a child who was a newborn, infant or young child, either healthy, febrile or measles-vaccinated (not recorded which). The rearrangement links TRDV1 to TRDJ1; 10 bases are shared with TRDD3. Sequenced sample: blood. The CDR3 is CALGEPVPRYWGIRYTDKLIF. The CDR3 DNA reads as TGTGCTCTTGGGGAACCAGTTCCACGTTACTGGGGGATTCGTTACACCGATAAACTCATCTTT.